This TCR beta chain is from a study of shared clonotypes between healthy human individuals. The overall study: Per donor, CD8 memory used one plate, CD8 naive used two, CD4 memory used three and CD4 naive used three. Study outcomes and limitations: Non-shared clonotypes showed lower generation probabilities than clonotypes common to all four donors. Large depth notwithstanding, sorted-subset sequencing proved incomplete by rarefaction.

This clone was observed once. The antigen is not known. V lost 2 bases and J lost 4, with 11 bases in between. Germline CDR1 MDHEN, CDR2 SYDVKM. The CDR3 is 14 residues long. When replicate PCRs were run on sorted subsets, they used about 200 ng DNA, tens of thousands of T cell genomes. The data were produced by immunoSEQ multiplex PCR, yet TCRdb's version contains in-frame clones alone and is incomplete. The sample yields some 1.4 million clones, roughly 97% seen once. The rearrangement joins TRBV28 to TRBJ2-5; no reliable D call. The sequenced sample consisted of naive CD4+ T cells sorted from blood. Subset in this sample: CD45RA+ positively selected. The receptor was derived from a man aged 25 to 40 in good health. The CDR3 coding sequence is TGTGCCAGCAGTTTACCAGTTGGCGTAGAGACCCAGTACTTC. Residues: CASSLPVGVETQYF.